Each of the 32 T cell receptor beta chains below was sequenced from the same sample in a study of immune evolution from preneoplasia to lung adenocarcinoma. Clones were read by immunoSEQ multiplex PCR, and TCRdb kept only the in-frame ones, dropping some. The sample yields 7,500 to 8,500 clones, about 86% seen once. Sequenced: FFPE invasive lung adenocarcinoma tissue. The receptors here all came from a person aged 45 to 69 with lung adenocarcinoma.

Details on this clone: The junction departs from the called germline gene at one end, perhaps through a read error. The V and J genes are TRBV5-1 and TRBJ1-4; D ambiguous. CDR1 and CDR2 (germline): SGHRS, YFSETQ. The CDR3 runs 15 residues. This CDR3 reads CTSSLGGRPNEKLFF. The CDR3 coding sequence is TGCACCAGCAGCTTGGGAGGGAGACCTAATGAAAAACTGTTTTTT.

A remark on this clone: Other DNA sequences from this sample encode an identical CDR3 as well. The chain combines TRBV19 with TRBJ1-3; no clear D. Trimming pared 4 bases from V and 0 bases from J, leaving 7 bases between. This CDR3 has 14 amino acids. Germline V gene sequence: CDR1 LNHDA, CDR2 SQIVND (reference sequence). The CDR3 reads CASSRKSSGNTIYF. CDR3 DNA: TGTGCCAGTAGTAGAAAGAGCTCTGGAAACACCATATATTTT.

The chain combines TRBV7-6 with TRBJ2-3; 7 positions agree with TRBD1. CDR3 length equals 15 residues. Germline V gives CDR1 SGHVS, CDR2 FNYEAQ. J gave up 4 bases and V 5 bases, and 9 bases lay outside the gene matches. The CDR3 sequence is CASSIDRAVADTQYF. As DNA, the CDR3 is TGTGCCAGCAGCATCGACAGGGCGGTGGCAGATACGCAGTATTTT.

The chain uses TRBV21-1 and TRBJ2-3; the D call in the table, TRBD1, was not verified against the DNA. TRBV21-1 is flagged as a pseudogene. The CDR3 has 19 amino acids. The CDR3 DNA reads as TGTGCCAGCAGCAAAGTAGGAGTGACAGGGGGGTACCTTTCGGATACGCAGTATTTT. Its translation: CASSKVGVTGGYLSDTQYF.

This clone was counted between two and nine times. This chain connects TRBV5-1 to TRBJ1-1; D possibly corresponds to TRBD1 (5 bases). The CDR3 runs to 15 residues. V lost 4 bases to trimming and J lost 1 base, with 14 bases between them. CDR1 is SGHRS, CDR2 YFSETQ, per germline. The CDR3 loop is CASSPGGGENTEAFF. The CDR3 bases are TGCGCCAGCAGCCCGGGGGGGGGTGAGAACACTGAAGCTTTCTTT.

This clone showed up just a few times. The V and J genes are TRBV18 and TRBJ2-2, with a possible D match to TRBD2 (5 bases). Trimming took 6 bases from V and 6 from J, leaving 17 bases between them. There are 15 residues in the CDR3. CDR1 is KGHSH and CDR2 is LQKENI in the germline V gene. CDR3: CASSYESGSSGELFF. The CDR3 nucleotides read TGTGCCAGCTCCTACGAATCGGGGTCGTCCGGGGAGCTGTTTTTT. The full variable domain, completed using reference TRBV18 and TRBJ2-2, is NAGVMQNPRHLVRRRGQEARLRCSPMKGHSHVYWYRQLPEEGLKFMVYLQKENIIDESGMPKERFSAEFPKEGPSILRIQQVVRGDSAAYFCASSYESGSSGELFFGEGSRLTVL.

V gene TRBV9 combines with J gene TRBJ2-1; D is ambiguous. The CDR3 covers 12 residues. Trimming left V 5 bases short and J 3 bases short, with 6 bases between. Germline V CDR1 and CDR2: SGDLS, YYNGEE. The CDR3 DNA is TGTGCCAGCAGTAAGGGCTACAATGAGCAGTTCTTC. Translation gives CASSKGYNEQFF.

The gene calls are TRBV5-1 and TRBJ2-7; the D gene could be TRBD1 or TRBD2 (6 bases each). Germline-derived CDR1 and CDR2 are SGHRS and YFSETQ. This CDR3 has 15 residues. Trimming removed 4 bases at V and 3 bases at J, with 17 bases between. CDR3 bases: TGCGCCAGCAGCCAGAGGGGGGAAAACCACTACGAGCAGTACTTC. Encoded protein: CASSQRGENHYEQYF.

The V call is TRBV30, the J call TRBJ2-3; no clear D. The CDR3 runs to 10 residues. Germline V lookup: CDR1 GTSNPN, CDR2 SVGIG (reference sequence). Deletions cut 6 bases from V and 5 bases from J, with 6 bases between. This chain's CDR3 is CACDEDTQYF. The CDR3 DNA is TGTGCCTGTGATGAAGATACGCAGTATTTT.

The chain is built from TRBV19 and TRBJ2-2; D remains ambiguous. From germline, CDR1 is LNHDA and CDR2 SQIVND (reference sequence). Trimming cost V 4 bases and J 2 bases, with 2 bases left between them. CDR3 length: 12 residues. CDR3 region: CASSTNTGELFF. CDR3 sequence (DNA): TGTGCCAGTAGTACAAACACCGGGGAGCTGTTTTTT.

V gene TRBV7-3 combines with J gene TRBJ2-7; the D gene is possibly TRBD1 (5 bases). V lost 2 bases to trimming and J lost 2 bases, with 13 bases between them. The CDR3 totals 15 residues. Per the germline V gene, CDR1 is SGHTA and CDR2 is FQGTGA. Written as DNA, the CDR3 is TGTGCCAGCAGCTTAGGGCCAGGGCTCCCCTACGAGCAGTACTTC. As protein: CASSLGPGLPYEQYF.

V usage is TRBV11-2 and J usage is TRBJ1-4, with no clear D. There are 16 residues in the CDR3. The V and J ends lost 5 bases and 0 bases respectively, with 13 bases between them. CDR1 is SGHAT, CDR2 FQNNGV, per germline. CDR3 sequence: CASSPRGVSTNEKLFF. The CDR3 DNA sequence: TGTGCCAGCAGCCCCCGGGGAGTTTCAACTAATGAAAAACTGTTTTTT.

The chain has TRBV7-3 and TRBJ2-1; a weak D match, TRBD2 (7 bases). Deletions cut 4 bases from V and 0 bases from J, with 13 bases between. CDR1 and CDR2 (germline): SGHTA, FQGTGA. There are 16 residues in the CDR3. In nucleotides, the CDR3 is TGTGCCAGCAGCTCAGGACTAGGGGGCTCCTACAATGAGCAGTTCTTC. Residues: CASSSGLGGSYNEQFF.

The V gene is TRBV20-1, the J gene TRBJ1-1; the D gene is possibly TRBD1 (5 bases). The CDR3 has 11 amino acids. V was trimmed by 1 base and J by 6 bases, leaving 6 bases between them. Germline-derived CDR1 and CDR2 are DFQATT and SNEGSKA (reference sequence). The CDR3 coding sequence is TGCAGTGCTAGAGCAGGGCCTGAAGCTTTCTTT. Translated: CSARAGPEAFF.

V and J are TRBV28 and TRBJ2-7; D is ambiguous. Trimming took off 5 bases at V and 3 bases at J, with 14 bases between the two ends. Germline CDR1 MDHEN, CDR2 SYDVKM. This CDR3 is built from 14 residues. The CDR3 region has the DNA TGTGCCAGCAGTCTCACAATAGCTGGCTACGAGCAGTACTTC. Amino acids: CASSLTIAGYEQYF. The variable domain in full, completed from reference TRBV28 and TRBJ2-7, reads DVKVTQSSRYLVKRTGEKVFLECVQDMDHENMFWYRQDPGLGLRLIYFSYDVKMKEKGDIPEGYSVSREKKERFSLILESASTNQTSMYLCASSLTIAGYEQYFGPGTRLTVT.

This clone has just a few counts. The rearrangement uses TRBV28 and TRBJ1-2, with TRBD1 matching over 10 bases. Germline V CDR1 and CDR2: MDHEN, SYDVKM. The CDR3 covers 16 residues. Trimming at V came to 1 base and at J to 4 bases, leaving 6 bases not matched to a gene. CDR3 sequence reads: CASSLYGTGEAYGYTF. CDR3 DNA sequence: TGTGCCAGCAGTTTATACGGGACAGGGGAGGCCTATGGCTACACCTTC.

The chain employs TRBV4-1 and TRBJ2-1; no clear D gene. V was shortened by 0 bases and J by 2 bases, with 8 bases between the two germline ends. The CDR3 consists of 15 residues. Germline CDR1 MGHRA, CDR2 YSYEKL. Written as DNA, the CDR3 is TGCGCCAGCAGCCAAGATTTTAGCCCCTACAATGAGCAGTTCTTC. Protein: CASSQDFSPYNEQFF.

A few counts support this clone. Relative to the germline gene, one junction end is altered; a read error may explain this. The chain uses TRBV2 and TRBJ1-3; perhaps TRBD1 as D (6 bases). The CDR3 runs 14 residues. Germline V lookup: CDR1 SNHLY, CDR2 FYNNEI. CDR3 coding DNA: TGTGCCACGAACCCAAGGACAGAAGCAAACACCATGTATTTT. Translating it yields CATNPRTEANTMYF.

This clone came up once. This chain joins TRBV25-1 and TRBJ2-7; 12 bases agree with TRBD1. This CDR3 comprises 13 residues. Germline V CDR1 and CDR2: MGHDK, SYGVNS. With 9 bases clipped from V and 6 bases from J, the junction kept 6 bases outside the gene matches. CDR3: CASTGTGGVEQYF. CDR3 coding DNA: TGTGCCAGTACCGGGACAGGGGGCGTCGAGCAGTACTTC.

The chain uses TRBV5-1 and TRBJ2-1; maybe TRBD2 (5 bases). Per the germline V gene, CDR1 is SGHRS and CDR2 is YFSETQ. The CDR3 runs 15 residues. Trimming shortened V by 4 bases and J by 9 bases, and 20 bases separated the two germline ends. This CDR3 is CASSKMNAGDSEQFF. CDR3 bases: TGCGCCAGCAGCAAGATGAACGCCGGGGATTCTGAGCAGTTCTTC.

The rearrangement joins TRBV18 to TRBJ1-2; a possible D gene is TRBD1 (5 bases). The V gene's germline CDR1 is KGHSH and CDR2 LQKENI. This CDR3 spans 18 amino acids. V shed 0 bases and J shed 4 bases, with 21 bases lying between them. For the CDR3, the DNA is TGTGCCAGCTCACCACCCCCTTCCTTAAGACAGTCGTTCTATGGCTACACCTTC. Residues: CASSPPPSLRQSFYGYTF. The variable domain in full, completed from reference TRBV18 and TRBJ1-2, reads NAGVMQNPRHLVRRRGQEARLRCSPMKGHSHVYWYRQLPEEGLKFMVYLQKENIIDESGMPKERFSAEFPKEGPSILRIQQVVRGDSAAYFCASSPPPSLRQSFYGYTFGSGTRLTVV.

This clone came up a few times. This sequence joins TRBV16 and TRBJ2-7, with no clear D. The CDR3 sequence is 13 residues long. CDR1 is KGHSY and CDR2 is FQNENV in the germline V gene. Trimming stripped 4 bases from V and 3 bases from J, with 10 bases between. The CDR3 sequence: CASSPYRYYEQYF. Written as DNA, the CDR3 is TGTGCCAGCAGCCCCTATCGGTACTACGAGCAGTACTTC.

The rearrangement joins TRBV30 to TRBJ2-1, with D perhaps TRBD1 (6 bases). The length of the CDR3 is 17 residues. CDR1 and CDR2 from the germline V gene are GTSNPN and SVGIG (reference sequence). Trimming pared 2 bases from V and 3 bases from J, leaving 20 bases between. The CDR3 here is CAWSPLLNRVGYNEQFF. CDR3 in DNA: TGTGCCTGGAGTCCCCTCTTAAACAGGGTGGGCTACAATGAGCAGTTCTTC.

The rearrangement links TRBV6-5 to TRBJ1-5; D is uncertain. CDR3 length: 15 residues. Germline values: CDR1 MNHEY, CDR2 SVGAGI. Trimming shortened V by 1 base and J by 5 bases, and 12 bases separated the two germline ends. The CDR3 region is CASSYYGDDYQPQHF. The CDR3 bases are TGTGCCAGCAGTTACTACGGCGATGACTATCAGCCCCAGCATTTT.

V gene TRBV28 combines with J gene TRBJ2-3, with TRBD1 identical over 10 bases. The ends lost 7 bases at V and 5 bases at J; junction bases unmatched: 9. The CDR3 extends over 15 amino acids. Germline lookup yields CDR1 MDHEN and CDR2 SYDVKM. Here the CDR3 reads CASTGQGVVVDTQYF. The CDR3 DNA follows: TGTGCCAGCACAGGACAGGGGGTGGTAGTAGATACGCAGTATTTT.

This clone occurred a few times. This rearrangement joins TRBV2 to TRBJ1-4; no reliable D call. CDR1 and CDR2 from the germline V gene are SNHLY and FYNNEI. V gave up 6 bases and J gave up 5 bases, with 4 bases separating them. This CDR3 spans 11 amino acids. CDR3 in amino acids: CASSRNEKLFF. As DNA, the CDR3 is TGTGCCAGCAGCAGGAATGAAAAACTGTTTTTT.

V gene TRBV15 combines with J gene TRBJ1-5, with D unresolved. The germline gives CDR1 LNHNV, CDR2 YYDKDF (reference sequence). This CDR3 spans 15 amino acids. Deletions cut 0 bases from V and 6 bases from J, with 12 bases between. The CDR3, as DNA: TGTGCCACCAGCAGAGATCGAGGTGATGGTCAGCCCCAGCATTTT. Residues: CATSRDRGDGQPQHF.

This clone has a handful of counts. The CDR3 region has the DNA TGCAGCGTTGAGGACTCCGGGTATGGCTACACCTTC. It is translated as CSVEDSGYGYTF. The chain is built from TRBV29-1 and TRBJ1-2; D call uncertain. This CDR3 is built from 12 residues. Germline values: CDR1 SQVTM, CDR2 ANQGSEA. V lost 3 bases and J 5 bases, leaving 10 bases between the germline ends.

The rearrangement links TRBV4-1 to TRBJ1-4; TRBD1 aligns across 7 bases. In germline, CDR1 is MGHRA, CDR2 YSYEKL. The V and J ends lost 0 bases and 0 bases, in that order; junction bases with no gene match: 4. The CDR3 runs to 17 residues. The CDR3, as DNA: TGCGCCAGCAGCCAAGATCGGGACAGTGCAACTAATGAAAAACTGTTTTTT. This codes for CASSQDRDSATNEKLFF.

V is TRBV6-1 and J is TRBJ2-2, with D unclear. V dropped 4 bases and J dropped 6 bases, with 18 bases sitting between them. From germline, CDR1 is MNHNS and CDR2 SASEGT. The CDR3 has 16 residues. This CDR3 reads CASSVPTTIWAGELFF. The CDR3 bases are TGTGCCAGCAGTGTCCCGACGACAATATGGGCCGGGGAGCTGTTTTTT.

The V and J genes are TRBV6-5 and TRBJ2-2; no clear D. CDR1 is MNHEY and CDR2 is SVGAGI in the germline V gene. V was pared by 6 bases and J by 4 bases, with 12 bases between. The CDR3 totals 14 residues. The CDR3 coding sequence is TGTGCCAGCAGACCGCCCACCCGCACCGGGGAGCTGTTTTTT. This translates into CASRPPTRTGELFF.

This clone was seen once. The rearrangement uses TRBV30 and TRBJ1-1; maybe TRBD1 (6 bases). The germline gives CDR1 GTSNPN, CDR2 SVGIG (reference sequence). This CDR3 comprises 13 residues. The V and J ends lost 5 bases and 1 base respectively, with 11 bases between them. CDR3: CAWGGAANTEAFF. The CDR3 nucleotides read TGTGCCTGGGGGGGCGCGGCGAACACTGAAGCTTTCTTT.